Only a few counts were recorded for the clone carrying this TCR beta chain. Its antigen is still unknown. Documented treatment: roughly 11-day PBMC culture with coronavirus spike peptide pools or control peptides (ViraFEST assay). With peptide pools, ViraFEST first expanded antigen-specific T cells and afterwards sequenced their TCRs. The data stem from a study of vaccination and CD4 T cells after COVID-19. Study in general: Samples after vaccination came a median around eleven weeks past dose two, ranging 14 to 241.

J was trimmed by 3 bases and V by 1 base; bases with no gene match: 3. Per germline, CDR1 ENHRY and CDR2 SYGVKD. The CDR3 length is 15 residues. The Oncomine TCR Beta short-read assay was applied to DNA of cultured CD4+ T cells. TCRdb passed the PCR reads through MiXCR, listing each CDR3 protein once. The sample lists under 25,000 distinct CDR3 sequences; roughly two fifths were seen once. The material sequenced was CD4+ T cells from blood, cultured in vitro, taken after SARS-CoV-2 vaccination. The clonotype comes from a human donor who had recovered from COVID-19. The chain is built from TRBV10-3 and TRBJ2-7; 10 bases map to TRBD2. The DNA for the CDR3 is TGTGCCATCAGTGAGTGGACTAGCGGATACTACGAGCAGTACTTC. Protein sequence: CAISEWTSGYYEQYF.